This TCR beta chain was sequenced in a study of response to subunit inactivated influenza vaccine. Study-wide points: Only a handful of new T cells, the authors suggested, are recruited with each seasonal influenza vaccination.

Germline CDR1 is MNHEY and CDR2 is SVGEGT. The J segment lost 1 base and the V segment lost 4 bases, leaving 8 bases of the junction unmatched. This CDR3 region has 17 residues. A remark on this clonotype: Its antigen is unknown.

TCRdb re-analysed the RT-PCR reads in MiXCR, keeping a single row per CDR3 protein. The table lists about 500,000 distinct CDR3 sequences, 16% of them singletons. The TCR was taken from a man aged 45 to 70 who received an inactivated influenza vaccine. Here the sequenced sample was CD4+ T cells sorted from PBMCs, taken around 25 months after vaccination. This chain uses TRBV6-2 or TRBV6-3 with TRBJ2-7; 12 nucleotides align to TRBD2. The CDR3 nucleotides are TGTGCCAGCAGTTCGTCGGGACTAGCGGGTTTTTCCTACGAGCAGTACTTC. It codes for CASSSSGLAGFSYEQYF.